The 3 T cell receptor beta chains listed next were all sequenced from one sample in a study of radiation and T cells in renal cell carcinoma. Time point described: blood 2 weeks post-SBRT. Treatment given: 15 Gy SBRT to primary tumor, nephrectomy 4 weeks later. The data were produced by immunoSEQ multiplex PCR, yet TCRdb's version contains in-frame clones alone and is incomplete. The profile shows some 120,000 clones, about 81% of them singletons. Specimen: blood, collected from a patient whose treatment included radiotherapy and nephrectomy. These receptors came from a man aged 45-65 years with renal cell carcinoma.

The chain links TRBV7-9 to TRBJ2-1; weak D call: TRBD2 (5 bases). This CDR3 spans 15 amino acids. Trimming removed 6 bases at V and 6 bases at J, with 18 bases between. CDR1 SEHNR and CDR2 FQNEAQ come from the germline V gene (reference sequence). The chain's CDR3 is CASSSASRVSNEQFF. The CDR3 DNA is TGTGCCAGCAGTTCCGCTTCGCGGGTCAGCAATGAGCAGTTCTTC.

The chain carries TRBV28 and TRBJ2-7; D remains unclear. Germline CDR1 is MDHEN and CDR2 is SYDVKM. The CDR3 contains 15 residues. V was shortened by 3 bases and J by 0 bases, with 12 bases between the two germline ends. Here the CDR3 reads CASSFAVGVSYEQYF. DNA of the CDR3: TGTGCCAGCAGTTTCGCAGTAGGAGTCTCCTACGAGCAGTACTTC.

The V call is TRBV27, the J call TRBJ2-7; D is ambiguous. The CDR3 is 10 amino acids. Germline V gene data show CDR1 as MNHEY and CDR2 as SMNVEV (reference sequence). The V gene lost 8 bases and the J gene lost 6 bases, with 8 bases spanning the gap. In DNA, the CDR3 is TGTGCCAGCGGAAGTTTCGAGCAGTACTTC. Amino acids: CASGSFEQYF.